This T cell receptor beta chain was captured in a study of human T cells and chemical hapten exposure. Germline loops: CDR1 SGHRS, CDR2 YFSETQ. The length of the CDR3 is 13 residues. Deletions cut 0 bases from V and 5 bases from J, with 8 bases between. In the original processing: Samples contained a median of 95,638 TCRs, with a range of roughly 23,224 to 700,000. TCRdb reprocessed the RACE reads via MiXCR and lists one record per CDR3 protein. TCRdb's processing, not the authors', yielded these V and J calls. The data show 35,000 to 55,000 distinct CDR3 sequences, about 4% seen once. In its sample, this clonotype was seen many times. Time point reported: healthy volunteer bleed at 6 weeks. The authors' total RNA extraction used unfractionated whole blood.

This clonotype originated in a human donor in good health. Some clones in this sample may be carry-over from other donors' samples. The rearrangement joins TRBV5-1 to TRBJ1-1, with unresolved D. Sequencing was done on a sample of whole blood. The DNA of the CDR3 is TGCGCCAGCAGCTTGGACCTAGGTACTGAAGCTTTCTTT. Translating it yields CASSLDLGTEAFF.